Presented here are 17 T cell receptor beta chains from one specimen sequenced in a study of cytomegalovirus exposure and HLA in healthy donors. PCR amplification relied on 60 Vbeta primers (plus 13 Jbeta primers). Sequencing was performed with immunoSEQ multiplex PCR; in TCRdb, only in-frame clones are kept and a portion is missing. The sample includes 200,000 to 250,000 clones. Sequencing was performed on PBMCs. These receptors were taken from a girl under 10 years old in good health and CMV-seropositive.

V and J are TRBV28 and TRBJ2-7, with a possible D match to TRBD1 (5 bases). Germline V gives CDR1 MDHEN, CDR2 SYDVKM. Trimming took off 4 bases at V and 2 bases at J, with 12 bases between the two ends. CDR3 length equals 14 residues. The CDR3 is CASSSPTVTYEQYF. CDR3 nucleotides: TGTGCCAGCAGTTCACCGACAGTTACCTACGAGCAGTACTTC.

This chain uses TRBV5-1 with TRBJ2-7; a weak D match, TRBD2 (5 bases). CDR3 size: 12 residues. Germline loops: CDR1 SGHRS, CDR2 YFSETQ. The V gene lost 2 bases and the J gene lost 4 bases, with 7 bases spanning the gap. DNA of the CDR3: TGCGCCAGCAGCTTCTCGGGATACGAGCAGTACTTC. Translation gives CASSFSGYEQYF.

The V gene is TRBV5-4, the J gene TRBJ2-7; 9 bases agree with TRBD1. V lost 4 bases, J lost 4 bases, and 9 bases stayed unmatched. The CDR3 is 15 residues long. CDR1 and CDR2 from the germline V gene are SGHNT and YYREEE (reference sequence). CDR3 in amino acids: CASSAQGQGPYEQYF. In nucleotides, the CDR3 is TGTGCCAGCAGCGCGCAGGGACAGGGTCCTTACGAGCAGTACTTC.

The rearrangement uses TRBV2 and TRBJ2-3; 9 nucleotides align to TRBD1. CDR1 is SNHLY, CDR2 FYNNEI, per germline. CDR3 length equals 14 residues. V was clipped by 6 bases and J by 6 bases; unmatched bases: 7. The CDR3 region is CASRAGTGWDTQYF. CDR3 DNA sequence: TGTGCCAGCAGGGCCGGGACAGGGTGGGATACGCAGTATTTT.

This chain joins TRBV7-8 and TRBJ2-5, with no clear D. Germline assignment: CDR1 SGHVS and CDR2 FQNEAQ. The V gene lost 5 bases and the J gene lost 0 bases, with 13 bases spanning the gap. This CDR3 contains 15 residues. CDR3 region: CASSPRTSYQETQYF. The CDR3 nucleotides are TGTGCCAGCAGCCCCAGAACATCGTACCAAGAGACCCAGTACTTC.

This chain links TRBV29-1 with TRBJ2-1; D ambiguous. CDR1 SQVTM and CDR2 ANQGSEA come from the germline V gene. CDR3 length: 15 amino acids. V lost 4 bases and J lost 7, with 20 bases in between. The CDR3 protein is CSVGYQARNRNEQFF. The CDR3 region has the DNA TGCAGCGTTGGATACCAGGCCCGGAATAGGAATGAGCAGTTCTTC.

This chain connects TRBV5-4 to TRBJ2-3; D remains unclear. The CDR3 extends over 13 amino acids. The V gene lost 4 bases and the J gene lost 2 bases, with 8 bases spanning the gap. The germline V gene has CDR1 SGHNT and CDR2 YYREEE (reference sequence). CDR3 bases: TGTGCCAGCAGCGTGGAATACACAGATACGCAGTATTTT. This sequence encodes CASSVEYTDTQYF.

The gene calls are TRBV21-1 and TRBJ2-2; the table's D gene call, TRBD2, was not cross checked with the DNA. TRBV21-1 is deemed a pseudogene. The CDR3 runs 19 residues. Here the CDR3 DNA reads TGTGCCAGCAGCAAATCAAATCTAGCAAGATGCCTGAACACCGGGGAGCTGTTTTTT. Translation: CASSKSNLARCLNTGELFF.

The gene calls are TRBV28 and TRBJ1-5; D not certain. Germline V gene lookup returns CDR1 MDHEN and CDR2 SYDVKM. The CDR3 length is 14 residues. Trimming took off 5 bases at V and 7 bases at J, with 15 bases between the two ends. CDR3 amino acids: CASSPPQVGQPQHF. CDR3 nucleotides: TGTGCCAGCAGTCCCCCGCAGGTCGGCCAGCCCCAGCATTTT. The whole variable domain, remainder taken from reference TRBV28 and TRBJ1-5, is DVKVTQSSRYLVKRTGEKVFLECVQDMDHENMFWYRQDPGLGLRLIYFSYDVKMKEKGDIPEGYSVSREKKERFSLILESASTNQTSMYLCASSPPQVGQPQHFGDGTRLSIL.

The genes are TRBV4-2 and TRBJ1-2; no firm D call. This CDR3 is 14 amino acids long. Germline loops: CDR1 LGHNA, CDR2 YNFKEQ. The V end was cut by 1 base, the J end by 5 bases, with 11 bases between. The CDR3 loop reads CASSQGQDLYGYTF. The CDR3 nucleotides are TGTGCCAGCAGCCAAGGGCAGGATCTTTATGGCTACACCTTC.

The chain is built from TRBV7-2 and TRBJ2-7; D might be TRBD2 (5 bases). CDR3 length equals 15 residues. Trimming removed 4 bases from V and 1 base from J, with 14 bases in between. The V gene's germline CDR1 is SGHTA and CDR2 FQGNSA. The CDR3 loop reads CASSSRGLPSYEQYF. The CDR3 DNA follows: TGTGCCAGCAGCTCACGCGGACTCCCATCCTACGAGCAGTACTTC.

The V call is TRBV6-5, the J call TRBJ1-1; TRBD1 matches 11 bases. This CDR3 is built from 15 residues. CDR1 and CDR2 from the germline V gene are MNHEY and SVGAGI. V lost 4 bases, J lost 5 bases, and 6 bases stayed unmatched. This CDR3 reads CASSSHGTGGTEAFF. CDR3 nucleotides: TGTGCCAGCAGTTCACATGGGACAGGGGGGACTGAAGCTTTCTTT.

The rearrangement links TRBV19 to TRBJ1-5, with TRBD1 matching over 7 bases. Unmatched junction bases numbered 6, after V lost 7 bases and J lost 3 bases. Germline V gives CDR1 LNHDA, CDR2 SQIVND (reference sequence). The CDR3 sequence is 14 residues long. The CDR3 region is CASTGDSLNQPQHF. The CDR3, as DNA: TGTGCCAGTACCGGGGACAGTCTCAATCAGCCCCAGCATTTT. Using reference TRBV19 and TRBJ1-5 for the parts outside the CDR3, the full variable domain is DGGITQSPKYLFRKEGQNVTLSCEQNLNHDAMYWYRQDPGQGLRLIYYSQIVNDFQKGDIAEGYSVSREKKESFPLTVTSAQKNPTAFYLCASTGDSLNQPQHFGDGTRLSIL.

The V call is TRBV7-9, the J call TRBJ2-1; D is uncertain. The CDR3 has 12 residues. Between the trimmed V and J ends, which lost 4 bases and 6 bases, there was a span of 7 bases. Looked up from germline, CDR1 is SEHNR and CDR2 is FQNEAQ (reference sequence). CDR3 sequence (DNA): TGTGCCAGCAGCTCCAACAGCAATGAGCAGTTCTTC. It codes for CASSSNSNEQFF.

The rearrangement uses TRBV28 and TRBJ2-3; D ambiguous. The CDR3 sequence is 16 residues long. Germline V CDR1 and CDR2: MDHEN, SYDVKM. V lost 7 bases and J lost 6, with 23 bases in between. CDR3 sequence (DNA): TGTGCCAGCACCTTGATCCCCCTCGCAGAGGCGGATACGCAGTATTTT. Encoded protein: CASTLIPLAEADTQYF. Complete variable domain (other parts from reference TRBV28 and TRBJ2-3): DVKVTQSSRYLVKRTGEKVFLECVQDMDHENMFWYRQDPGLGLRLIYFSYDVKMKEKGDIPEGYSVSREKKERFSLILESASTNQTSMYLCASTLIPLAEADTQYFGPGTRLTVL.

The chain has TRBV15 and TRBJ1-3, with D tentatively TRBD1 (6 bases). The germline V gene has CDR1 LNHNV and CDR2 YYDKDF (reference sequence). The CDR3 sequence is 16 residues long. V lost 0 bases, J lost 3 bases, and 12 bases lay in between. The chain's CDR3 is CATSRESQGNGNTIYF. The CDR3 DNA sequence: TGTGCCACCAGCAGAGAGAGCCAGGGGAATGGAAACACCATATATTTT.

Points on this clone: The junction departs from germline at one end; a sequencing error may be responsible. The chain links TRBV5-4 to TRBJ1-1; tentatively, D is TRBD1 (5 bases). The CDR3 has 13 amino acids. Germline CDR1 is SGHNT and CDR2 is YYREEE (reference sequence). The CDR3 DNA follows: TGTGCCACGGGCGGGCGGGGGAACGCTGAAGCTTTCTTT. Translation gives CATGGRGNAEAFF.